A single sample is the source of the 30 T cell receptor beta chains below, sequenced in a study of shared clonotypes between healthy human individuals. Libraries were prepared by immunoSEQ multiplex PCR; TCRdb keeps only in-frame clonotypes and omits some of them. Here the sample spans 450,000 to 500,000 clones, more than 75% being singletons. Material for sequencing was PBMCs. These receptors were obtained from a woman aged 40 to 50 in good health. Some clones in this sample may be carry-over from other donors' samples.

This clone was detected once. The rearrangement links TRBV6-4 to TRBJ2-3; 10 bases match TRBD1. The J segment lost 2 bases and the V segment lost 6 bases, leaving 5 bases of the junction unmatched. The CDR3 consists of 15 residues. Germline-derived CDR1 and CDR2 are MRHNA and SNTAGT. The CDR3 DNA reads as TGTGCCAGCAGCCCCGGACAGGGGGTCACAGATACGCAGTATTTT. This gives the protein CASSPGQGVTDTQYF.

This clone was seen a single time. The CDR3 here is CASSMRTVGGKLFF. DNA for the CDR3: TGTGCCAGTAGTATGAGAACTGTCGGGGGAAAACTGTTTTTT. The rearrangement links TRBV19 to TRBJ1-4; D possibly corresponds to TRBD1 (5 bases). The length of the CDR3 is 14 residues. Germline V lookup: CDR1 LNHDA, CDR2 SQIVND (reference sequence). Trimming shortened V by 3 bases and J by 10 bases, and 15 bases separated the two germline ends.

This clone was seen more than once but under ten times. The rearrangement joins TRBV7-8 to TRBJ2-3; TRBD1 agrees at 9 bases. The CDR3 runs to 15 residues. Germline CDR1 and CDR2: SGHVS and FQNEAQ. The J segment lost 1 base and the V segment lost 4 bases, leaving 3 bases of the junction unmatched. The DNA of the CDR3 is TGTGCCAGCAGCTACCGGGACAGGGGCACAGATACGCAGTATTTT. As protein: CASSYRDRGTDTQYF.

The CDR3 protein is CASSPQGGTEAFF. The CDR3 nucleotides read TGTGCCAGCAGTCCGCAGGGGGGCACTGAAGCTTTCTTT. V is TRBV28 and J is TRBJ1-1; 7 nucleotides agree with TRBD1. V gave up 5 bases and J gave up 4 bases; unmatched junction bases: 4. The germline CDR1 and CDR2 sequences are MDHEN and SYDVKM. The CDR3 totals 13 residues.

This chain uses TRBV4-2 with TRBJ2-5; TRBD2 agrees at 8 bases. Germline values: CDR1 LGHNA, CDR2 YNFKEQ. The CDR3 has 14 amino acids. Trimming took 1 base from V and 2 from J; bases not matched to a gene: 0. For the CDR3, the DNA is TGTGCCAGCAGCCAAGCGGGAGGGCAAGAGACCCAGTACTTC. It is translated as CASSQAGGQETQYF.

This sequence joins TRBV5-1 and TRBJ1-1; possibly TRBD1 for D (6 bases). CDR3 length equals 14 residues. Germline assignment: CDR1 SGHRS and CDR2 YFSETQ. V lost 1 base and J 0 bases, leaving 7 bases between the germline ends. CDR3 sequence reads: CASSLPGVNTEAFF. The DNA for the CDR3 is TGCGCCAGCAGCTTGCCAGGGGTGAACACTGAAGCTTTCTTT.

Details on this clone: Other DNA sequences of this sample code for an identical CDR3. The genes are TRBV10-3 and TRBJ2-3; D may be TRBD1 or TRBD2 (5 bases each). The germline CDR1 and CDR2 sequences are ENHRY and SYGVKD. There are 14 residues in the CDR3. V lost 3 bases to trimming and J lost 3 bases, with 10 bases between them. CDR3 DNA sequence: TGTGCCATCAGTGACAGGGACCTGACAGATACGCAGTATTTT. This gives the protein CAISDRDLTDTQYF.

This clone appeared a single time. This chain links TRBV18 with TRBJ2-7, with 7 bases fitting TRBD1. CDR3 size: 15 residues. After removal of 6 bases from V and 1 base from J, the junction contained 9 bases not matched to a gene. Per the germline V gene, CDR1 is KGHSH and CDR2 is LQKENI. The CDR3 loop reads CASSRPWTGSYEQYF. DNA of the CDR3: TGTGCCAGCTCTCGACCCTGGACAGGTTCCTACGAGCAGTACTTC.

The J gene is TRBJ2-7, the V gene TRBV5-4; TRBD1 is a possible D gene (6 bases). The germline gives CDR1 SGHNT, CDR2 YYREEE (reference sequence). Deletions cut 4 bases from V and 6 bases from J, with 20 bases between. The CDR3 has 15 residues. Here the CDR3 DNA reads TGTGCCAGCAGCCAGGGGTTGGAACAGGGTGGCGAGCAGTACTTC. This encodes CASSQGLEQGGEQYF.

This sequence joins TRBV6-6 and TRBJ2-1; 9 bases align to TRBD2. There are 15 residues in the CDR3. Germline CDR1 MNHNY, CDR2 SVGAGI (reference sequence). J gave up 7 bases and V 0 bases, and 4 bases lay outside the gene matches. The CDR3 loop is CASSYSSAGGNEQFF. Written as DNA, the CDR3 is TGTGCCAGCAGTTACTCTAGTGCGGGAGGGAATGAGCAGTTCTTC.

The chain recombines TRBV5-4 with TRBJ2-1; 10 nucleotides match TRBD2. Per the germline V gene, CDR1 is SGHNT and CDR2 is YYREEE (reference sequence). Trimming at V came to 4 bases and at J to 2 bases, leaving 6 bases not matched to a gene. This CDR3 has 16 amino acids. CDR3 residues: CASSRATSGTYNEQFF. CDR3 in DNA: TGTGCCAGCAGCAGGGCTACTAGCGGGACCTACAATGAGCAGTTCTTC.

The CDR3 DNA sequence: TGCGCCAGCAGCCCGTTTGGCGGGGACACTGAAGCTTTCTTT. Its translation is CASSPFGGDTEAFF. The J gene is TRBJ1-1, the V gene TRBV5-1; unclear D gene. With 4 bases removed from V and 3 bases from J, the gap between germline ends came to 13 bases. The CDR3 loop spans 14 amino acids. Germline-derived CDR1 and CDR2 are SGHRS and YFSETQ.

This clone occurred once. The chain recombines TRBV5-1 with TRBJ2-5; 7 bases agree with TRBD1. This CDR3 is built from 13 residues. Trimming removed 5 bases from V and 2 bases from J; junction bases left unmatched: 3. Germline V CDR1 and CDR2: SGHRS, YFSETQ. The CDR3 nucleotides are TGCGCCAGCAGGACGGGACAGCAAGAGACCCAGTACTTC. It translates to CASRTGQQETQYF. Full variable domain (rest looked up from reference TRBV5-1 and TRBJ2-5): KAGVTQTPRYLIKTRGQQVTLSCSPISGHRSVSWYQQTPGQGLQFLFEYFSETQRNKGNFPGRFSGRQFSNSRSEMNVSTLELGDSALYLCASRTGQQETQYFGPGTRLLVL.

The CDR3 DNA sequence: TGTGCCACCTCGACCCTACCGGGACTAGTCACCAATGAGCAGTTCTTC. Its protein is CATSTLPGLVTNEQFF. The J gene is TRBJ2-1, the V gene TRBV19, with 8 bases identical to TRBD2. The CDR3 runs 16 residues. Germline CDR1 LNHDA, CDR2 SQIVND (reference sequence). V was pared by 10 bases and J by 6 bases, with 17 bases of the junction left unmatched.

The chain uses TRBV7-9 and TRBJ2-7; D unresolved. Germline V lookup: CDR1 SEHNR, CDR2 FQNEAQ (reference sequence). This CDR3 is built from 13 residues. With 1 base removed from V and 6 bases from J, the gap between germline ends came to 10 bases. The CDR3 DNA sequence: TGTGCCAGCAGCTTAGTAGCCAGTGGCGAGCAGTACTTC. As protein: CASSLVASGEQYF.

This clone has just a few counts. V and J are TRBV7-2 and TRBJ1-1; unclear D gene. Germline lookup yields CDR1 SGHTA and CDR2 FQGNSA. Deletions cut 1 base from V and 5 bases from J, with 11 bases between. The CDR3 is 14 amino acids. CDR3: CASSLGGSRTEAFF. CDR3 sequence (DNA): TGTGCCAGCAGCTTAGGGGGTTCGAGGACTGAAGCTTTCTTT.

The CDR3 DNA reads as TGCGCCAGCAGCCTCATGGGGGGCGTTTACAATGAGCAGTTCTTC. This sequence encodes CASSLMGGVYNEQFF. The chain is built from TRBV4-1 and TRBJ2-1; D could derive from TRBD1 or TRBD2 (6 bases each). V lost 4 bases and J lost 4, with 14 bases in between. Germline-derived CDR1 and CDR2 are MGHRA and YSYEKL. The CDR3 length is 15 residues.

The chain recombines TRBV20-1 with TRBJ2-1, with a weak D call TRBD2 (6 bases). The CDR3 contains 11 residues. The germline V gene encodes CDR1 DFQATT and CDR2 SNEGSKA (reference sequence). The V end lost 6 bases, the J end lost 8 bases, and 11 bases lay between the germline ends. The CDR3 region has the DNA TGCAGTGCCCTGCGGGGTGATGAGCAGTTCTTC. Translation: CSALRGDEQFF.

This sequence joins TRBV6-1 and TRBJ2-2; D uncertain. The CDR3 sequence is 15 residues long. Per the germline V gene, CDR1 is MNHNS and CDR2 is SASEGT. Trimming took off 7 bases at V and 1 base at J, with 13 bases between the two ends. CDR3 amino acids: CASTEPGENTGELFF. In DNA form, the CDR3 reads TGTGCCAGCACCGAGCCGGGTGAGAACACCGGGGAGCTGTTTTTT.

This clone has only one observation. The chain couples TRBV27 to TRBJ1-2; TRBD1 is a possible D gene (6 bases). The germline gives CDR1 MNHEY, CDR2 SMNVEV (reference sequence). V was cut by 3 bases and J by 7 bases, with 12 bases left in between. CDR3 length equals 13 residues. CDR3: CASSFSGVGGYTF. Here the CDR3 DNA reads TGTGCCAGCAGTTTTTCAGGGGTGGGTGGCTACACCTTC.

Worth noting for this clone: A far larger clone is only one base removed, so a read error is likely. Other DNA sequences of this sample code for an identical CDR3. The CDR3 bases are TGTGCCAGCAGCCCTCGGGGGGAGGAAGGAAATACCATATATTTT. Residues: CASSPRGEEGNTIYF. This chain joins TRBV9 and TRBJ1-3; a possible D gene is TRBD1 (5 bases). Per germline, CDR1 SGDLS and CDR2 YYNGEE. The CDR3 is 15 amino acids.

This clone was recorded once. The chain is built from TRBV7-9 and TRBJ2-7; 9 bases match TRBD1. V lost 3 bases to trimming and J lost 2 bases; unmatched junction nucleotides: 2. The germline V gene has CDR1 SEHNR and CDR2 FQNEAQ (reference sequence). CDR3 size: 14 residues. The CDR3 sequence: CASSFGQGTYEQYF. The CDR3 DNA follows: TGTGCCAGCAGCTTCGGACAGGGGACCTACGAGCAGTACTTC.

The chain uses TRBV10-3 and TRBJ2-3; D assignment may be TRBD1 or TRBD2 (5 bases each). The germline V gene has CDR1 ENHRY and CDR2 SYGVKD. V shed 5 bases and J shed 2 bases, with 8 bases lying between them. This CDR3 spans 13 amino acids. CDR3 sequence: CAISSGATDTQYF. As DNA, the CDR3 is TGTGCCATCAGTTCCGGGGCCACAGATACGCAGTATTTT.

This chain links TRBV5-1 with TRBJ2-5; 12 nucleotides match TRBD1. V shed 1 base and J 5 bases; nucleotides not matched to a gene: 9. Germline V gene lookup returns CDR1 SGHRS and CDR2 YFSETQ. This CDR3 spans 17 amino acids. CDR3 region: CASSLPGTGGAGETQYF. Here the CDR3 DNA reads TGCGCCAGCAGCTTGCCTGGGACAGGGGGCGCCGGGGAGACCCAGTACTTC.

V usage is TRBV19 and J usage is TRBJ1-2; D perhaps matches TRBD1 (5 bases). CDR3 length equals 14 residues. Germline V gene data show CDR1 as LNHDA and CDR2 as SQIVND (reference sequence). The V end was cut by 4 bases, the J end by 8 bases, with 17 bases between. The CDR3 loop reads CASSTTGTGMGYTF. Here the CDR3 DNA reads TGTGCCAGTAGTACTACCGGGACTGGCATGGGCTACACCTTC.

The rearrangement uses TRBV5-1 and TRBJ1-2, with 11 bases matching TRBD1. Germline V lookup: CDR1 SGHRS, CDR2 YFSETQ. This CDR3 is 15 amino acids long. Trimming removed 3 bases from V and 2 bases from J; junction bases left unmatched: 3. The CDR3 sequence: CASSSRDRGNYGYTF. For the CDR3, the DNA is TGCGCCAGCAGCTCCCGGGACAGGGGGAACTATGGCTACACCTTC. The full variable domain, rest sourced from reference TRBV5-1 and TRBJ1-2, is KAGVTQTPRYLIKTRGQQVTLSCSPISGHRSVSWYQQTPGQGLQFLFEYFSETQRNKGNFPGRFSGRQFSNSRSEMNVSTLELGDSALYLCASSSRDRGNYGYTFGSGTRLTVV.

CDR3 protein: CASRIGLAGTYEQYF. The CDR3 bases are TGTGCCAGCAGAATCGGACTAGCGGGGACTTACGAGCAGTACTTC. The chain recombines TRBV6-6 with TRBJ2-7; 12 bases match TRBD2. This CDR3 has 15 amino acids. Unmatched junction bases numbered 7, after V lost 6 bases and J lost 4 bases. The germline V gene has CDR1 MNHNY and CDR2 SVGAGI (reference sequence).

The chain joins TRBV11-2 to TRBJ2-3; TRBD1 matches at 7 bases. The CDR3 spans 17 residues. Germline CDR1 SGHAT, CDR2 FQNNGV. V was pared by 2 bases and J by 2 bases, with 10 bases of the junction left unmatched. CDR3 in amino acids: CASSLNAGTVFTDTQYF. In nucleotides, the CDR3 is TGTGCCAGCAGCTTAAATGCCGGGACAGTCTTCACAGATACGCAGTATTTT.

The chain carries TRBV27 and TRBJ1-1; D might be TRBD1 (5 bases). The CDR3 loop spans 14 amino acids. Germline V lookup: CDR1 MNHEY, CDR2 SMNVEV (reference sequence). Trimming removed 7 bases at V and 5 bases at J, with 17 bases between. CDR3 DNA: TGTGCCAGCAACGCCGGGACCTGGGGAACTGAAGCTTTCTTT. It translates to CASNAGTWGTEAFF.

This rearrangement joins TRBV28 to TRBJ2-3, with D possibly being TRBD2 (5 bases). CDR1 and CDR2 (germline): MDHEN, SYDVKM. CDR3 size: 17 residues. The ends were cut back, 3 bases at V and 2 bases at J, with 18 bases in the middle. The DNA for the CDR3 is TGTGCCAGCAGTTTGAGTAGCGCCGAAGGCAACACAGATACGCAGTATTTT. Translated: CASSLSSAEGNTDTQYF. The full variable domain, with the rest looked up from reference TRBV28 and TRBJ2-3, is DVKVTQSSRYLVKRTGEKVFLECVQDMDHENMFWYRQDPGLGLRLIYFSYDVKMKEKGDIPEGYSVSREKKERFSLILESASTNQTSMYLCASSLSSAEGNTDTQYFGPGTRLTVL.